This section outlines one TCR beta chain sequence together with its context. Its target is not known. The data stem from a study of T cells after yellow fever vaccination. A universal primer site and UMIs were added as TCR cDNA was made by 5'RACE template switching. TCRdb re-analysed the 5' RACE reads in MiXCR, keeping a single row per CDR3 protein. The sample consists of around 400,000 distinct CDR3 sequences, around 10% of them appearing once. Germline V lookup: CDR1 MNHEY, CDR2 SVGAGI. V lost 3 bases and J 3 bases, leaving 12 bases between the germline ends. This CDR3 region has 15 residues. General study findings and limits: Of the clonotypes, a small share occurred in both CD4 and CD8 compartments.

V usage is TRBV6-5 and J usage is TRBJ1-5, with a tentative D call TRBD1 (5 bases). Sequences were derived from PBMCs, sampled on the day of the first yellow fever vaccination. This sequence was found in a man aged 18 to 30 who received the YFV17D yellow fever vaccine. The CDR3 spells CASSYNGAPNQPQHF. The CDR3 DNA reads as TGTGCCAGCAGTTATAACGGGGCTCCCAATCAGCCCCAGCATTTT.